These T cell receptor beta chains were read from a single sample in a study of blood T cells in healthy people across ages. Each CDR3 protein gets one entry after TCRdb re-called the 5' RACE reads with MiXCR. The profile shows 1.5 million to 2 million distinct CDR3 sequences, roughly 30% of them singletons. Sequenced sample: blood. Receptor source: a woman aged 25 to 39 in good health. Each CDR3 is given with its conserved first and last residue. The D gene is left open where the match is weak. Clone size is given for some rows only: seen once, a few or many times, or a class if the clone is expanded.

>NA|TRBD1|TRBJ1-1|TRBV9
CASSAPTGDTEAFF
TGTGCCAGCAGCGCCCCGACAGGGGACACTGAAGCTTTCTTT
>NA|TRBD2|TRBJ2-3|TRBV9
CASSAPGGLAGNTDTQYF
TGTGCCAGCAGCGCCCCCGGGGGCCTAGCGGGGAACACAGATACGCAGTATTTT
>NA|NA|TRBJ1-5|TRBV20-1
CSARDVAGWSNQPQHF
TGCAGTGCTAGAGATGTGGCAGGTTGGAGCAATCAGCCCCAGCATTTT
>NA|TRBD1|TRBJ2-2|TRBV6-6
CASSLTTGVAGELFF
TGTGCCAGCAGCCTAACCACAGGGGTGGCCGGGGAGCTGTTTTTT
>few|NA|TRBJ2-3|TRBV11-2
CASSPNVQNVQYF
TGTGCCAGCAGCCCGAACGTCCAGAACGTGCAGTATTTT
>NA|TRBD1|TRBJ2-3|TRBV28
CASSPRQGPPGATDTRYF
TGTGCCAGCAGTCCCCGACAGGGGCCCCCAGGCGCTACAGATACGCGGTATTTT
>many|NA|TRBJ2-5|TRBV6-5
CASSPGLFQETQYF
TGTGCCAGCAGTCCCGGACTATTCCAAGAGACCCAGTACTTC
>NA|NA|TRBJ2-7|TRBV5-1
CASSLRIPQGNEQYF
TGCGCCAGCAGCTTGAGAATTCCACAGGGCAACGAGCAGTACTTC
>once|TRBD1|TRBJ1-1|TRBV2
CASSDPRGTGGTEAFF
TGTGCCAGCAGTGACCCTCGCGGGACAGGGGGCACTGAAGCTTTCTTT
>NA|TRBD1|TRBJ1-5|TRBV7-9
CASSFDRGSGNQPQHF
TGTGCCAGCAGCTTTGACAGGGGGTCTGGCAATCAGCCCCAGCATTTT
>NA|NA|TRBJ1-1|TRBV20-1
CSARWEGTNTEAFF
TGCAGTGCTAGATGGGAGGGAACAAACACTGAAGCTTTCTTT
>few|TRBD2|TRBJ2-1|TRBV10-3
CATGGTSGTNAYNEQFF
TGTGCCACAGGGGGGACTAGCGGGACCAATGCCTACAATGAGCAGTTCTTC
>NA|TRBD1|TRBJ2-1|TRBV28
CASSPWTGGHYEQFF
TGTGCCAGCAGTCCTTGGACAGGGGGTCATTATGAGCAGTTCTTC
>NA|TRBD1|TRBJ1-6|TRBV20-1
CSARTGQGEAPLHF
TGCAGTGCTAGAACCGGACAGGGGGAGGCACCCCTCCACTTT
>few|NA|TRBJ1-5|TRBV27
CASSLRALRPGSNQPQHF
TGTGCCAGCAGTTTAAGGGCCCTTCGGCCCGGGAGCAATCAGCCCCAGCATTTT
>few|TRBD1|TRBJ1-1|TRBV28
CATSLGTVNTEAFF
TGTGCCACCAGTTTAGGGACAGTGAACACTGAAGCTTTCTTT
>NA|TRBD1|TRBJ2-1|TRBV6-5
CASSRTGPTYNEQFF
TGTGCCAGCAGTCGGACAGGGCCAACCTACAATGAGCAGTTCTTC
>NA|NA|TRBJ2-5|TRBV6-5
CASSYYSSGSETQYF
TGTGCCAGCAGTTACTATTCCTCAGGGAGCGAGACCCAGTACTTC
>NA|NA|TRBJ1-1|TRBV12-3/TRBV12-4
CASTADTLYDTEAFF
TGTGCCAGCACCGCAGATACCTTGTACGACACTGAAGCTTTCTTT
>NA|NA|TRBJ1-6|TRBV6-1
CASSEVQGSRGSPLHF
TGTGCCAGCAGTGAAGTACAGGGTTCCAGAGGTTCACCCCTCCACTTT
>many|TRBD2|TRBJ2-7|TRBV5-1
CASSPSSGGYSYEQYF
TGCGCCAGCAGCCCCTCTAGCGGGGGGTACTCCTACGAGCAGTACTTC
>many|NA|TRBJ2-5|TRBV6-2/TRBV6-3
CASSPTSGETQYF
TGTGCCAGCAGTCCAACTTCCGGTGAGACCCAGTACTTC
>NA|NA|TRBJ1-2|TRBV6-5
CASSYRGPGYGYTF
TGTGCCAGCAGTTACAGGGGACCTGGCTATGGCTACACCTTC
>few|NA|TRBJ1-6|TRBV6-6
CASSYVGGGDSPLHF
TGTGCCAGCAGTTACGTCGGGGGCGGAGATTCACCCCTCCACTTT
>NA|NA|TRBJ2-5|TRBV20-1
CSARDRRGRHEQYF
TGCAGTGCTAGAGATCGGCGGGGGCGGCATGAGCAGTACTTC
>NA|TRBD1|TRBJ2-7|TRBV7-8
CASSLGTSTGAEQYF
TGTGCCAGCAGCTTAGGGACCTCTACAGGGGCCGAGCAGTACTTC
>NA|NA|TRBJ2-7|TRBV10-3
CAIRNIDAVSYEQYF
TGTGCCATCAGAAATATAGATGCGGTCTCCTACGAGCAGTACTTC
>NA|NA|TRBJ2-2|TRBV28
CASKGAWGPKVRTGELFF
TGTGCCAGCAAGGGCGCTTGGGGGCCAAAGGTCCGCACCGGGGAGCTGTTTTTT
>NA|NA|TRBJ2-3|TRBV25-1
CASSDPGGKGTDTQYF
TGTGCCAGCAGTGACCCTGGAGGAAAGGGCACAGATACGCAGTATTTT
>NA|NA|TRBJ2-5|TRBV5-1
CASSLGGDSGQETQYF
TGCGCCAGCAGCTTGGGGGGAGATTCAGGACAAGAGACCCAGTACTTC
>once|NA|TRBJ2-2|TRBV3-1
CASSQRRTSTGELFF
TGTGCCAGCAGCCAAAGAAGGACTTCCACCGGGGAGCTGTTTTTT
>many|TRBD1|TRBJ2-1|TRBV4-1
CASSYGTGGYYNEQFF
TGCGCCAGCAGCTATGGGACAGGGGGCTACTACAATGAGCAGTTCTTC
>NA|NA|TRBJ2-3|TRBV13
CASSLAYQLMGGLGDTQYF
TGTGCCAGCAGCTTAGCTTACCAGCTTATGGGGGGGCTTGGAGATACGCAGTATTTT
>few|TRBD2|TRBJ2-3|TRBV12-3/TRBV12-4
CASSFPSSGRSDTQYF
TGTGCCAGCAGTTTCCCATCTAGCGGGAGATCGGATACGCAGTATTTT
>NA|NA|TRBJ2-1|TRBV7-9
CASSPKEVEFF
TGTGCCAGCAGCCCAAAGGAAGTTGAGTTCTTC
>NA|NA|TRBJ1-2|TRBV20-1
CSARLSPGTGGYTF
TGCAGTGCTCGCCTGTCTCCCGGCACGGGAGGCTACACCTTC
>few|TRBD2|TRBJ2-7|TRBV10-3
CAISERGLASYEQYF
TGTGCCATCAGTGAGCGAGGACTAGCTTCCTACGAGCAGTACTTC
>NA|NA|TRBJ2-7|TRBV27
CASRQTVSYEQYF
TGTGCCAGCAGGCAGACAGTCTCCTACGAGCAGTACTTC
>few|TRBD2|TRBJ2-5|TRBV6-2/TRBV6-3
CASSSGTRKSETQYF
TGTGCCAGCAGCTCCGGGACTAGGAAATCAGAGACCCAGTACTTC
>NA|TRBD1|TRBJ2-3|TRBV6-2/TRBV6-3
CASSYLGQGTTDTQYF
TGTGCCAGCAGTTACCTGGGACAGGGGACCACAGATACGCAGTATTTT
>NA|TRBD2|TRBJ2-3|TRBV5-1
CASSSYQTSGSIGTDTQYF
TGCGCCAGCAGCTCCTACCAGACTAGCGGGAGTATCGGCACAGATACGCAGTATTTT
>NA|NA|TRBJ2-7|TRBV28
CAGSLQYEQYF
TGTGCCGGCAGTTTACAGTACGAGCAGTACTTC
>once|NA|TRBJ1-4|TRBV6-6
CASRPGGAGTNEKLFF
TGTGCCAGCAGGCCGGGAGGGGCGGGAACTAATGAAAAACTGTTTTTT
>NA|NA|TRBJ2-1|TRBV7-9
CASSLNLVPYNEQFF
TGTGCCAGCAGCTTGAACCTAGTCCCCTACAATGAGCAGTTCTTC
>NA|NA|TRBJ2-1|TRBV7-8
CASSLELVSYNEQFF
TGTGCCAGCAGCTTAGAACTAGTCTCCTACAATGAGCAGTTCTTC
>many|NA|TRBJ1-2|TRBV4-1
CASSQDRVGYTF
TGCGCCAGCAGCCAAGACAGGGTTGGCTACACCTTC
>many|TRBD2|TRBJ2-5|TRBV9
CASSALAGGGETQYF
TGTGCCAGCAGCGCCCTAGCGGGGGGCGGGGAGACCCAGTACTTC
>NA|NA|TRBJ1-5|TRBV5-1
CASSPGGLAEQPQHF
TGCGCCAGCAGCCCGGGCGGGTTGGCGGAGCAGCCCCAGCATTTT
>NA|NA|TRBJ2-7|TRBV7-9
CASSPTGPGYEQYF
TGTGCCAGCAGCCCCACTGGGCCGGGCTACGAGCAGTACTTC
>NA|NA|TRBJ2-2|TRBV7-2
CASSRKRGSQDGELFF
TGTGCCAGCAGCCGAAAACGAGGCTCCCAGGACGGGGAGCTGTTTTTT
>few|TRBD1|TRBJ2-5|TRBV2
CASSPGQGWPKETQYF
TGTGCCAGCAGCCCGGGACAGGGGTGGCCCAAAGAGACCCAGTACTTC
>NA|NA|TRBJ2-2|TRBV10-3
CAIYKSAGTGELFF
TGTGCCATTTATAAGTCGGCGGGCACCGGGGAGCTGTTTTTT
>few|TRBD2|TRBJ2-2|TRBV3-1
CASSQVNGRATGELFF
TGTGCCAGCAGCCAAGTGAACGGGAGGGCCACCGGGGAGCTGTTTTTT
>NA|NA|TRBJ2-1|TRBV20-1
CSATLSSYNEQFF
TGCAGTGCTACCCTGAGCTCCTACAATGAGCAGTTCTTC
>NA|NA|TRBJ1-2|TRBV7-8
CASSLGLAGGGYTF
TGTGCCAGCAGCTTGGGACTAGCGGGGGGTGGCTACACCTTC